Included here is one TCR beta chain sequence, with context. The sample is drawn from a study of blood T cell repertoires in COVID-19. Study-level information: The samples span acute and convalescent COVID-19 from the United States, Italy and Spain.

Authors' processing steps: Nucleated cell counts were estimated from reference gene primer amplification. Sequenced by immunoSEQ multiplex PCR; TCRdb stores in-frame clones only, minus some. The V and J calls and clone size come from that table; D and trimming were worked out from the DNA. Altogether over 250,000 clones are present, approximately 83% being singletons, with the ten largest covering roughly 13%. Germline loops: CDR1 WNHNN, CDR2 SYGVQD (reference sequence). The CDR3 sequence is 15 residues long. V was pared by 6 bases and J by 4 bases, with 6 bases of the junction left unmatched. This receptor was identified in a human donor in a cohort sampled during active COVID-19. This chain links TRBV10-1 with TRBJ2-7; 13 bases map to TRBD2. Sequencing input: peripheral blood. As DNA, the CDR3 is TGCGCCAGCAGCACCCGGACTAGCGGGAGTTACGAGCAGTACTTC. Translating it yields CASSTRTSGSYEQYF.